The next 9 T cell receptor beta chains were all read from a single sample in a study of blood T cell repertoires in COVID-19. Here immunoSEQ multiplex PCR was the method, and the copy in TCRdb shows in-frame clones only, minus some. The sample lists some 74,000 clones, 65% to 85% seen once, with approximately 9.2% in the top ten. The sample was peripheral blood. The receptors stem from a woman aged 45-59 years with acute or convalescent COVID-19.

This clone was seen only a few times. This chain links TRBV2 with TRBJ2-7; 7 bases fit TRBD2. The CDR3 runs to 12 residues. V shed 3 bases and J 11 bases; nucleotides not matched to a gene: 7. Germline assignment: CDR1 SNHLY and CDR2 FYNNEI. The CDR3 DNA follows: TGTGCCAGCAGTGATAACGGGCGGGGGAAGTACTTC. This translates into CASSDNGRGKYF.

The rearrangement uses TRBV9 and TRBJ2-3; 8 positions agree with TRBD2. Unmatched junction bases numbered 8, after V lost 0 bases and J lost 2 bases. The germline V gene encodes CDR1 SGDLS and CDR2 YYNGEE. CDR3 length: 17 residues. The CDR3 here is CASSVAETSDNTDTQYF. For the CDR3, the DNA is TGTGCCAGCAGCGTAGCGGAGACTAGCGATAACACAGATACGCAGTATTTT.

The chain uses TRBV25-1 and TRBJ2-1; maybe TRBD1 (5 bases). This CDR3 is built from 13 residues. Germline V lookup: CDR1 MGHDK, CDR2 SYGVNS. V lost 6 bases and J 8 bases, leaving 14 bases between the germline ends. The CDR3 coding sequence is TGTGCCAGCAGGATAACAGGATCGGATGAGCAGTTCTTC. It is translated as CASRITGSDEQFF.

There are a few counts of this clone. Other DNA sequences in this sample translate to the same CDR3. CDR3 DNA sequence: TGTGCCAGCAGTGAAGGGACAGGGGGTACTGAAGCTTTCTTT. It yields the protein CASSEGTGGTEAFF. The genes are TRBV6-1 and TRBJ1-1, with 10 bases aligning to TRBD1. The CDR3 contains 14 residues. Germline trimming cut 1 base from V and 5 bases from J; bases unmatched to any gene: 1. The germline V gene encodes CDR1 MNHNS and CDR2 SASEGT.

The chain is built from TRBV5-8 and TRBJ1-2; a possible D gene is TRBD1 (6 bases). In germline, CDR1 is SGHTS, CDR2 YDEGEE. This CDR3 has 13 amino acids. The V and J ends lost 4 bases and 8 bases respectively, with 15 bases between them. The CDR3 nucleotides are TGTGCCAGCAGCCTTTATCCAGGGGACGGCTACACCTTC. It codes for CASSLYPGDGYTF. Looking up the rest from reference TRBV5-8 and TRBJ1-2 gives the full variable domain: EAGVTQSPTHLIKTRGQQATLRCSPISGHTSVYWYQQALGLGLQFLLWYDEGEERNRGNFPPRFSGRQFPNYSSELNVNALELEDSALYLCASSLYPGDGYTFGSGTRLTVV.

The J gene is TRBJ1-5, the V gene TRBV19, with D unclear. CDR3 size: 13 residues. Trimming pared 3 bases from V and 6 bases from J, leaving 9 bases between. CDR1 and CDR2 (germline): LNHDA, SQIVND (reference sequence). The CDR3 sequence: CASSMSGGQPQHF. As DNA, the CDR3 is TGTGCCAGTAGTATGAGCGGTGGTCAGCCCCAGCATTTT.

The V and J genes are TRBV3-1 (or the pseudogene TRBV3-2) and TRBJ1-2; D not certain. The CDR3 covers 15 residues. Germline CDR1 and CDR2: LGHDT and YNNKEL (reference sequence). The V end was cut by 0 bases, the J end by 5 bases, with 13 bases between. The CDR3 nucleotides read TGTGCCAGCAGCCAAGACGGCAGCGCCATGTATGGCTACACCTTC. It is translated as CASSQDGSAMYGYTF.

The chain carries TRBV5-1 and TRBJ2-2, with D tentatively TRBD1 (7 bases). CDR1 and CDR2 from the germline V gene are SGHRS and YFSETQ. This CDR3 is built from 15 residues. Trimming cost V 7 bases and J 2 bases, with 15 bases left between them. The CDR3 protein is CASSQGGVNTGELFF. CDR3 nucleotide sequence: TGCGCCAGCTCCCAGGGGGGCGTCAACACCGGGGAGCTGTTTTTT.

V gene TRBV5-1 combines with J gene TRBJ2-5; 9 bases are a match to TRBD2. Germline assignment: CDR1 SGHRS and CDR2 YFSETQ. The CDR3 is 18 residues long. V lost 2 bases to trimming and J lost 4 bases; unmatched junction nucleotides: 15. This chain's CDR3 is CASSLGAGGAGSIETQYF. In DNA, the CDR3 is TGCGCCAGCAGCTTAGGAGCGGGAGGTGCGGGCTCAATAGAGACCCAGTACTTC.